This TCR beta chain stems from a study of T cell therapy after organ transplantation. Study background: Of around 10 patients, eight responded clinically and two did not.

TCRdb's copy holds only in-frame clones and misses some; the assay was immunoSEQ multiplex PCR. In the table there are 45,000 to 60,000 clones, about 94% of which are singletons. Comments on this clone: Its matching antigen is unknown.

Trimming took 4 bases from V and 0 from J; bases not matched to a gene: 2. The CDR3 covers 15 residues. From germline, CDR1 is MNHEY and CDR2 SVGAGI. The chain has TRBV6-5 and TRBJ2-2; 7 bases align to TRBD1. The TCR sequence derives from a human patient who had received a solid organ transplant and had CMV disease. The material sequenced was CD8+ T cells from blood, taken before autologous CMV-specific T cell therapy. The CDR3 loop reads CASSLTGANTGELFF. The CDR3 nucleotides are TGTGCCAGCAGTTTAACAGGGGCGAACACCGGGGAGCTGTTTTTT.